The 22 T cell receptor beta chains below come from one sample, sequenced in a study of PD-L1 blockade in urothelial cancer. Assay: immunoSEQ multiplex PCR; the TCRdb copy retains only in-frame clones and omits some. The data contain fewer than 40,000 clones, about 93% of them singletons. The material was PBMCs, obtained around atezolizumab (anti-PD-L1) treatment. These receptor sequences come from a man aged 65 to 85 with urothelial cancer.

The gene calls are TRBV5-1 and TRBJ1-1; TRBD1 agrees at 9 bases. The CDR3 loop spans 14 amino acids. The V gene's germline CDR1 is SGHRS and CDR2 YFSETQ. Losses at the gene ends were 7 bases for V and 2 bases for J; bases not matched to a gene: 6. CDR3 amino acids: CASGTGTLNTEAFF. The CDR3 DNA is TGCGCCAGCGGGACAGGGACCCTAAACACTGAAGCTTTCTTT.

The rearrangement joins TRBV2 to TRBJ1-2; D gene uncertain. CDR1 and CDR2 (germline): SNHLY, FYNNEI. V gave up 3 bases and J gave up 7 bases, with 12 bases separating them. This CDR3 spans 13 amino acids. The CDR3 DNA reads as TGTGCCAGCAGTGATTTTACGGTCTCTGGCTACACCTTC. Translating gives CASSDFTVSGYTF.

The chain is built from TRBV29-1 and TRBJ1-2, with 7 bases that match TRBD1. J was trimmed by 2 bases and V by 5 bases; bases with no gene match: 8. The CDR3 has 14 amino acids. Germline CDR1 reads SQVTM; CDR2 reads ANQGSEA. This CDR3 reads CSVRGQVANYGYTF. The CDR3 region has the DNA TGCAGCGTTAGGGGGCAAGTGGCGAACTATGGCTACACCTTC.

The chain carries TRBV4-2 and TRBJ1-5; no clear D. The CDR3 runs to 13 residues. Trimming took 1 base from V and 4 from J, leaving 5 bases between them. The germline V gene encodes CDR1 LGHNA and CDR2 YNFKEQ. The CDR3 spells CASSQVRNQPQHF. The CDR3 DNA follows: TGTGCCAGCAGCCAAGTGCGGAATCAGCCCCAGCATTTT.

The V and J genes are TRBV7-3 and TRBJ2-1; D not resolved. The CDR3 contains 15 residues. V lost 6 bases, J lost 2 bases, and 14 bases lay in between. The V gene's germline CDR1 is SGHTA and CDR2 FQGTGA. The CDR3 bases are TGTGCCAGCAGTCGAACTCCCATTCCCTACAATGAGCAGTTCTTC. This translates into CASSRTPIPYNEQFF.

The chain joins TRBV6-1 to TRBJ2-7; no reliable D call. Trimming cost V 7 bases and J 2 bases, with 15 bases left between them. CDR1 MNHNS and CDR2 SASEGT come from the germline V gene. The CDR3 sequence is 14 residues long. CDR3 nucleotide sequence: TGTGCCAGCAAGTGGGCACCCGGAACCTACGAGCAGTACTTC. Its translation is CASKWAPGTYEQYF.

This CDR3 is CASQYAGGEKLFF. The CDR3 DNA reads TGTGCCAGCCAATACGCGGGAGGTGAAAAACTGTTTTTT. The chain recombines TRBV13 with TRBJ1-4; unclear D gene. Per germline, CDR1 PRHDT and CDR2 FYEKMQ (reference sequence). The CDR3 has 13 residues. V gave up 8 bases and J gave up 7 bases, with 14 bases separating them.

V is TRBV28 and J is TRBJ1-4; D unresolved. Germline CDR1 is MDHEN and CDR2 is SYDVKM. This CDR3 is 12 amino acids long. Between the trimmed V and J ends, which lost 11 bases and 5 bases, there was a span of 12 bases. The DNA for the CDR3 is TGTGCCGCCAGACAACCCAATGAAAAACTGTTTTTT. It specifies CAARQPNEKLFF.

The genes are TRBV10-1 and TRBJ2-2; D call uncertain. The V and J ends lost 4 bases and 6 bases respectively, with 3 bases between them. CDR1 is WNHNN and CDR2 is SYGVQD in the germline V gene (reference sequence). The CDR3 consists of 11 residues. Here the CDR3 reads CASSGAGELFF. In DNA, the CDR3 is TGCGCCAGCAGTGGAGCCGGGGAGCTGTTTTTT.

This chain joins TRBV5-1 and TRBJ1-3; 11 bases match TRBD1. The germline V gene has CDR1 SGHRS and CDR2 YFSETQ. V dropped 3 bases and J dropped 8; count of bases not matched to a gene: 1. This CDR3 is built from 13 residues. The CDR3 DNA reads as TGCGCCAGCAGCTGGGACAGGGGGTACACCATATATTTT. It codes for CASSWDRGYTIYF.

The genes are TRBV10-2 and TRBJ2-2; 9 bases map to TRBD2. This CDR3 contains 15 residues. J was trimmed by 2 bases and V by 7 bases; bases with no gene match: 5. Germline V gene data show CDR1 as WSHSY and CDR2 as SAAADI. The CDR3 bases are TGCGCCAGCACCGTAGCGGGAGTTAACACCGGGGAGCTGTTTTTT. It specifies CASTVAGVNTGELFF.

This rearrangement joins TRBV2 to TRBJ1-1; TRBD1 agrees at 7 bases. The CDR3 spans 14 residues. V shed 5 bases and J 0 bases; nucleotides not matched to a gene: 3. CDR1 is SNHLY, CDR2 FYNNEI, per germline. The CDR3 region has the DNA TGTGCCAGCAGTCCTCAGGGGGTGAACACTGAAGCTTTCTTT. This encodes CASSPQGVNTEAFF.

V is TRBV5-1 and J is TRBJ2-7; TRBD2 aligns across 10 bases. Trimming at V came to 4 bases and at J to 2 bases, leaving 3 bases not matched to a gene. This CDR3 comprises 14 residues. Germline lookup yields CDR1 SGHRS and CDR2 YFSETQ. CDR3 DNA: TGCGCCAGCAGCCCAGCGGGAGGGCCCTACGAGCAGTACTTC. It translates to CASSPAGGPYEQYF. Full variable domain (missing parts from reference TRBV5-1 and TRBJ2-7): KAGVTQTPRYLIKTRGQQVTLSCSPISGHRSVSWYQQTPGQGLQFLFEYFSETQRNKGNFPGRFSGRQFSNSRSEMNVSTLELGDSALYLCASSPAGGPYEQYFGPGTRLTVT.

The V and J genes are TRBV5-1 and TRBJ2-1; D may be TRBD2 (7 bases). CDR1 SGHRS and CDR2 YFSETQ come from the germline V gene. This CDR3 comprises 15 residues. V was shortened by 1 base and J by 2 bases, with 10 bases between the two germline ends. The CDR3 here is CASSLSGTTYNEQFF. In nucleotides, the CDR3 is TGCGCCAGCAGCTTGAGCGGGACAACCTACAATGAGCAGTTCTTC. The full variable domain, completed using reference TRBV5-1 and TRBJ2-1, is KAGVTQTPRYLIKTRGQQVTLSCSPISGHRSVSWYQQTPGQGLQFLFEYFSETQRNKGNFPGRFSGRQFSNSRSEMNVSTLELGDSALYLCASSLSGTTYNEQFFGPGTRLTVL.

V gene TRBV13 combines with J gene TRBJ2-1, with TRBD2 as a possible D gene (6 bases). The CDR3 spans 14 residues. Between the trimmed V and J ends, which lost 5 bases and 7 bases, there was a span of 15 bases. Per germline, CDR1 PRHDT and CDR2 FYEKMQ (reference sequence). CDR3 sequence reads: CASSQLGGMNEQFF. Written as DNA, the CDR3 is TGTGCCAGCAGCCAACTGGGCGGGATGAATGAGCAGTTCTTC.

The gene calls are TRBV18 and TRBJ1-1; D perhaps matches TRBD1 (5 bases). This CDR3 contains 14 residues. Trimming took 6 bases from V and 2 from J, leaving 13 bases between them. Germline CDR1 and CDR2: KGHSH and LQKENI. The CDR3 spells CASSSTGGNTEAFF. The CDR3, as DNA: TGTGCCAGCTCGTCCACGGGGGGAAACACTGAAGCTTTCTTT. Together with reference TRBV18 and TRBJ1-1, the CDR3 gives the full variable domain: NAGVMQNPRHLVRRRGQEARLRCSPMKGHSHVYWYRQLPEEGLKFMVYLQKENIIDESGMPKERFSAEFPKEGPSILRIQQVVRGDSAAYFCASSSTGGNTEAFFGQGTRLTVV.

The CDR3 DNA reads as TGTGCCAGCAGCTTAGGGACAGGGCAAAAAATCTACGAGCAGTACTTC. It translates to CASSLGTGQKIYEQYF. The chain recombines TRBV9 with TRBJ2-7, with TRBD1 matching over 9 bases. V was clipped by 4 bases and J by 3 bases; unmatched bases: 11. Germline CDR1 SGDLS, CDR2 YYNGEE. CDR3 size: 16 residues.

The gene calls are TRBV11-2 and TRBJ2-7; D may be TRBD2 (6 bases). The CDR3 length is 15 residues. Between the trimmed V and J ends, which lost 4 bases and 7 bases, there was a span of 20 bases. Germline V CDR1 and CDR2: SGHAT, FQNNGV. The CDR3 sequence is CASSSFGGTPLEQYF. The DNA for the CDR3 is TGTGCCAGCAGCTCCTTTGGGGGGACCCCTTTGGAGCAGTACTTC.

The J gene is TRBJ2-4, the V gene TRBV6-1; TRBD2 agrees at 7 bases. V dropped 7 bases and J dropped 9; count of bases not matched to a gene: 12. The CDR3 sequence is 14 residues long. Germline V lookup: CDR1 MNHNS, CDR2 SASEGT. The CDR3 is CASTGTTNGGIQYF. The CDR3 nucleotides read TGTGCCAGCACCGGGACTACAAACGGGGGCATTCAGTACTTC.

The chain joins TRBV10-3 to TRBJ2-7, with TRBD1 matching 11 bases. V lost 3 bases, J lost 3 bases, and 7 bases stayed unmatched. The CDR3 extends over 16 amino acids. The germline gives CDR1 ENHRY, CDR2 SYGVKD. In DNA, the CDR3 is TGTGCCATCAGTGACCGCGGACAGGGGGCCAACTACGAGCAGTACTTC. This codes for CAISDRGQGANYEQYF.

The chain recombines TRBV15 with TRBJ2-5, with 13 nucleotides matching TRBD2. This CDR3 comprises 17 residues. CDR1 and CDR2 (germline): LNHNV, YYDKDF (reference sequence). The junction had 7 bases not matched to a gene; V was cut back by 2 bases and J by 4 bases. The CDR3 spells CATSRLGLAGSGETQYF. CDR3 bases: TGTGCCACCAGCAGACTGGGACTAGCGGGGAGTGGAGAGACCCAGTACTTC.

DNA for the CDR3: TGTGCCAGCAGTTCCCAGCAAGAGACCCAGTACTTC. The encoded protein is CASSSQQETQYF. The chain recombines TRBV6-6 with TRBJ2-5; D gene uncertain. V lost 4 bases and J 2 bases, leaving 5 bases between the germline ends. The CDR3 length is 12 residues. Germline lookup yields CDR1 MNHNY and CDR2 SVGAGI (reference sequence).